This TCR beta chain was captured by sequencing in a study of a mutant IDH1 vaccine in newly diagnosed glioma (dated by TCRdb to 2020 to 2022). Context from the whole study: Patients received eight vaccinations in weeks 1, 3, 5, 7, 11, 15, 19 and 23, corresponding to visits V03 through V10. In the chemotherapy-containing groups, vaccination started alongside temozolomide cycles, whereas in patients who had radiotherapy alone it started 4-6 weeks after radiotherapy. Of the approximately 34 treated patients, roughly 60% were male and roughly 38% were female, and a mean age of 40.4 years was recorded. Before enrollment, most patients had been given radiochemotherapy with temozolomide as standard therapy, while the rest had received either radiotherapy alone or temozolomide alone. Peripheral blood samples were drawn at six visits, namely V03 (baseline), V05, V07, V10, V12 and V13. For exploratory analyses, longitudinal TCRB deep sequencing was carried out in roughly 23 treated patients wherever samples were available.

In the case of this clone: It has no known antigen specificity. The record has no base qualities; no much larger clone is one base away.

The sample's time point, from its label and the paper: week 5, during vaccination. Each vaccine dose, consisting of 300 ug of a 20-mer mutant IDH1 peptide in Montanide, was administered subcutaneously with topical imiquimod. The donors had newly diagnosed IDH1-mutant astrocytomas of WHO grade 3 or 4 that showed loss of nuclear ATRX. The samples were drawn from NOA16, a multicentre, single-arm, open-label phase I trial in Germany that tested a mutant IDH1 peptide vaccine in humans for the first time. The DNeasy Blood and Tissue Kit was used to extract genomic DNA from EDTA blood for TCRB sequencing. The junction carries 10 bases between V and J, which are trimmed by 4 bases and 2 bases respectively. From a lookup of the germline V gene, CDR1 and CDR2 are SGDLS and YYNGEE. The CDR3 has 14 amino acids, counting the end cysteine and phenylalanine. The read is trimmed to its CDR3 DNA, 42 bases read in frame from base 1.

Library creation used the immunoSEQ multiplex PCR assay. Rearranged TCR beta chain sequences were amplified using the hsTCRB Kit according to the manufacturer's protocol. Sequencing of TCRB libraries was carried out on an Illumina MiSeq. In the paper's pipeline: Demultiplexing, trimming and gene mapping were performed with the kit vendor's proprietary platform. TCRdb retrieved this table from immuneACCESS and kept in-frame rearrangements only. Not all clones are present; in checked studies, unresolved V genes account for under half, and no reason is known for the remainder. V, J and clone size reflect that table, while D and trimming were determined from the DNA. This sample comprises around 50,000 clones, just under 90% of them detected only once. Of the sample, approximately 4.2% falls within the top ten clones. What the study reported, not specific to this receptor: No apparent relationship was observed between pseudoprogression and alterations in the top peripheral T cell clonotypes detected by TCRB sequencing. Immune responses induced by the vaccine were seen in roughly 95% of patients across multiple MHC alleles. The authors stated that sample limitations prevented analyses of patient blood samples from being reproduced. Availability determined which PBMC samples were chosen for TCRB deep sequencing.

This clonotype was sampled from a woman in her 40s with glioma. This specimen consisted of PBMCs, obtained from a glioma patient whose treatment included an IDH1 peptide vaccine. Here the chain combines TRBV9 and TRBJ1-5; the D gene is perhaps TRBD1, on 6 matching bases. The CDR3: CASSTRQGNQPQHF. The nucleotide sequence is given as TGTGCCAGCAGCACTCGACAGGGCAATCAGCCCCAGCATTTT.